Below, 13 T cell receptor beta chains from the same sample are listed, as sequenced in a study of cytomegalovirus exposure and HLA in healthy donors. Researchers ran the PCR with 60 Vbeta and 13 Jbeta primers. The method was immunoSEQ multiplex PCR; TCRdb's version includes in-frame clones alone and lacks a portion of them. The sample shows some 150,000 clones, about 84% of them seen only once. The sequenced material came from PBMCs. Receptors were obtained from a man between 50 and 59 years old in good health and CMV-seronegative.

The chain joins TRBV7-9 to TRBJ2-7; possibly TRBD2 for D (6 bases). There are 16 residues in the CDR3. The V end lost 5 bases, the J end lost 2 bases, and 19 bases lay between the germline ends. From germline, CDR1 is SEHNR and CDR2 FQNEAQ (reference sequence). This chain's CDR3 is CASSPQSGGFPYEQYF. Here the CDR3 DNA reads TGTGCCAGCAGCCCACAATCCGGGGGTTTCCCCTACGAGCAGTACTTC.

V gene TRBV19 combines with J gene TRBJ2-3; 12 bases agree with TRBD2. The J segment lost 4 bases and the V segment lost 7 bases, leaving 6 bases of the junction unmatched. Looked up from germline, CDR1 is LNHDA and CDR2 is SQIVND (reference sequence). CDR3 size: 15 residues. This chain's CDR3 is CASKRLAGDSDTQYF. The CDR3 region has the DNA TGTGCCAGTAAAAGACTAGCGGGAGACTCAGATACGCAGTATTTT. Full variable domain (remainder filled in from reference TRBV19 and TRBJ2-3): DGGITQSPKYLFRKEGQNVTLSCEQNLNHDAMYWYRQDPGQGLRLIYYSQIVNDFQKGDIAEGYSVSREKKESFPLTVTSAQKNPTAFYLCASKRLAGDSDTQYFGPGTRLTVL.

The chain combines TRBV5-1 with TRBJ2-1; D unresolved. The V end lost 1 base, the J end lost 7 bases, and 9 bases lay between the germline ends. In germline, CDR1 is SGHRS, CDR2 YFSETQ. The CDR3 length is 13 residues. The CDR3 coding sequence is TGCGCCAGCAGCTTGTACCCACGGAATGAGCAGTTCTTC. Encoded protein: CASSLYPRNEQFF.

V is TRBV5-3 and J is TRBJ2-5, with a tentative D call TRBD1 (6 bases). TRBV5-3 is filed as an ORF, its function uncertain. The V and J ends lost 4 bases and 3 bases respectively, with 13 bases between them. The CDR3 is made up of 14 amino acids. DNA of the CDR3: TGTGCCAGAAGCCCCCATTACAGGGAAGAGACCCAGTACTTC. Its protein product is CARSPHYREETQYF.

Points on this clone: The junction departs from the called germline gene at one end, perhaps through a read error. The CDR3 protein is CAGSTDRGDEKLFF. The CDR3 DNA sequence: TGTGCCGGCAGTACGGACAGGGGCGATGAAAAACTGTTTTTT. The chain uses TRBV2 and TRBJ1-4, with TRBD1 matching 9 bases. Germline CDR1 SNHLY, CDR2 FYNNEI. The CDR3 has 14 amino acids.

This sequence joins TRBV27 and TRBJ1-2; TRBD1 is a possible D gene (6 bases). Between the trimmed V and J ends, which lost 5 bases and 3 bases, there was a span of 10 bases. CDR1 and CDR2 (germline): MNHEY, SMNVEV (reference sequence). The CDR3 has 13 amino acids. For the CDR3, the DNA is TGTGCCAGCAGTAGCCCAGGGGACTATGGCTACACCTTC. Its translation: CASSSPGDYGYTF.

This clone has only a few counts. The J gene is TRBJ2-3, the V gene TRBV7-3; no definite D call. This CDR3 contains 12 residues. Germline-derived CDR1 and CDR2 are SGHTA and FQGTGA. Trimming shortened V by 5 bases and J by 2 bases, and 5 bases separated the two germline ends. CDR3 nucleotides: TGTGCCAGCAGCCCTAACACAGATACGCAGTATTTT. Translation: CASSPNTDTQYF.

The J gene is TRBJ2-2, the V gene TRBV7-2; perhaps TRBD2 as D (5 bases). V lost 5 bases and J lost 6, with 13 bases in between. Germline CDR1 SGHTA, CDR2 FQGNSA. The CDR3 runs to 14 residues. The DNA of the CDR3 is TGTGCCAGCAGCCCCGAGAGCGGTCCCGGGGAGCTGTTTTTT. This encodes CASSPESGPGELFF.

V is TRBV6-5 and J is TRBJ1-2, with D tentatively TRBD1 (6 bases). The CDR3 spans 12 residues. Germline assignment: CDR1 MNHEY and CDR2 SVGAGI. V was trimmed by 3 bases and J by 8 bases, leaving 10 bases between them. DNA of the CDR3: TGTGCCAGCAGTTATACAGGGCTGGGCTACACCTTC. Translation: CASSYTGLGYTF.

V and J are TRBV9 and TRBJ2-3, with 9 bases aligning to TRBD1. V was pared by 0 bases and J by 2 bases, with 4 bases of the junction left unmatched. The CDR3 is made up of 16 amino acids. CDR1 and CDR2 (germline): SGDLS, YYNGEE. CDR3 sequence: CASSVAGTGSTDTQYF. CDR3 sequence (DNA): TGTGCCAGCAGCGTAGCCGGGACAGGGTCCACAGATACGCAGTATTTT.

This chain joins TRBV18 and TRBJ1-4; 7 nucleotides align to TRBD1. Germline V gives CDR1 KGHSH, CDR2 LQKENI. This CDR3 has 14 residues. With V trimmed by 4 bases and J by 2 bases, 1 base remained unmatched. The chain's CDR3 is CASSRGQTNEKLFF. As DNA, the CDR3 is TGTGCCAGCTCACGGGGACAGACTAATGAAAAACTGTTTTTT.

The chain has TRBV7-9 and TRBJ2-4, with D possibly matching TRBD1 (6 bases). The CDR3 runs to 14 residues. The germline CDR1 and CDR2 sequences are SEHNR and FQNEAQ (reference sequence). V was pared by 0 bases and J by 5 bases, with 8 bases between. This CDR3 is CASSLAGGQNIQYF. In DNA form, the CDR3 reads TGTGCCAGCAGCTTAGCAGGGGGTCAAAACATTCAGTACTTC.

This clone was counted a few times. The chain is built from TRBV10-1 and TRBJ2-7; 7 nucleotides agree with TRBD1. Germline CDR1 WNHNN, CDR2 SYGVQD (reference sequence). The CDR3 length is 14 residues. V lost 2 bases and J lost 2; bases outside the gene matches: 3. The CDR3 DNA is TGCGCCAGCAGTGAGCGGGACAGCCCCTACGAGCAGTACTTC. Translating it yields CASSERDSPYEQYF.